The text below deals with one TCR beta chain. Its antigen is undetermined. The CDR3 is 14 amino acids. Germline CDR1 SEHNR, CDR2 FQNEAQ (reference sequence). V shed 2 bases and J 6 bases; nucleotides not matched to a gene: 4. The data are from a study of shared clonotypes between healthy human individuals. The study, taken as a whole, reports: The authors sampled blood alone, and tissue repertoires likely differ. Across subsets, estimated richness was generally greater for naive than for memory populations.

Source study methods: Filtering differed since immunoSEQ provided only junctions, with no quality scores. This table comes from immunoSEQ multiplex PCR, and its TCRdb copy is limited to in-frame clones, with some not included. D and trimming were read from the DNA, whereas the V and J calls and clone size are those reported in that table. This table has millions of clones, about 92% appearing once. Cells designated naive CD8 were CD45RO-negative and were positively selected for CCR7, with terminally differentiated effector memory CD45RA+ cells excluded. V gene TRBV7-9 combines with J gene TRBJ2-7, with 10 bases identical to TRBD1. The receptor's source is a man between 18 and 35 years old in good health. Some clones in this sample may be carry-over from other donors' samples. The sample taken for sequencing was naive CD8+ T cells from PBMCs. CDR3 coding DNA: TGTGCCAGCAGCTTATCCGGACAGGGGGGCGAGCAGTACTTC. Encoded protein: CASSLSGQGGEQYF.